Sequencing of this T cell receptor (beta chain) was carried out in a study of T cell responses to AZD1222 COVID-19 vaccine. With 2 bases clipped from V and 7 bases from J, the junction kept 12 bases outside the gene matches. The CDR3 runs 16 residues. Germline loops: CDR1 SGHNT, CDR2 YYREEE (reference sequence). Sequencing used immunoSEQ multiplex PCR; TCRdb keeps in-frame clones, though not all of them. This table holds 110,000 or so clones, around nine tenths found once. The source is an adult in good health. The chain is built from TRBV5-4 and TRBJ2-1, with 7 positions matching TRBD2. Sample: peripheral blood, taken on day 0 of AZD1222 vaccination. CDR3 sequence reads: CASSFGWRERRNEQFF. In DNA, the CDR3 is TGTGCCAGCAGCTTTGGGTGGCGGGAGCGTCGGAATGAGCAGTTCTTC.